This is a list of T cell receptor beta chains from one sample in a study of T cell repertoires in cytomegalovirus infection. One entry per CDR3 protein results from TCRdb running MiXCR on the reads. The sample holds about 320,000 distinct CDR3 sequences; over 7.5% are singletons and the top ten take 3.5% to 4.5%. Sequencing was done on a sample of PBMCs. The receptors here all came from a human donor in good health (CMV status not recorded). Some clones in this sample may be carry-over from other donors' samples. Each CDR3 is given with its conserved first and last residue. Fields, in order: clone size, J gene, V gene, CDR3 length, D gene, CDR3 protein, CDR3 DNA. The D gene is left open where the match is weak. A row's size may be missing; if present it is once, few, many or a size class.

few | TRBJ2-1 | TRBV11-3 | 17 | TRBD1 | CASSLGRTGGSGNEQFF | TGTGCCAGCAGCTTAGGGCGGACAGGGGGTAGTGGAAATGAGCAGTTCTTC
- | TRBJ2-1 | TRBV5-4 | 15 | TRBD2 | CASSLSGRGGEEQFF | TGTGCCAGCAGCCTCAGCGGGAGGGGAGGGGAGGAGCAGTTCTTC
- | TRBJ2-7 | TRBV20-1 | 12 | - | CSVRNAQYEQYF | TGCAGTGTAAGGAACGCCCAATACGAGCAGTACTTC
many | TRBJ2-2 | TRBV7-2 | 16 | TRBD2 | CASSVTSGGAPGELFF | TGTGCCAGCAGCGTTACTAGCGGGGGGGCCCCCGGGGAGCTGTTTTTT
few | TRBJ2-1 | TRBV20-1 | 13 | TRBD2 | CSAEGLAGDEQFF | TGCAGTGCCGAAGGGCTAGCGGGCGATGAGCAGTTCTTC
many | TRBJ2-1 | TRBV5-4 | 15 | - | CASTPSSLSYNEQFF | TGTGCCAGCACCCCTTCGTCTCTCTCCTACAATGAGCAGTTCTTC
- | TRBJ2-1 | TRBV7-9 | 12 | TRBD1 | CASSITGVEQFF | TGTGCCAGCAGCATTACAGGGGTTGAGCAGTTCTTC
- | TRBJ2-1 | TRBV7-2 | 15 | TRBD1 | CASSLKTGAINEQFF | TGTGCCAGCAGCTTAAAGACAGGGGCCATTAATGAGCAGTTCTTC
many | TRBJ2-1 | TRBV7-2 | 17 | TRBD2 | CASSLLLAGGYYNEQFF | TGTGCCAGCAGCTTACTACTAGCGGGAGGATACTACAATGAGCAGTTCTTC
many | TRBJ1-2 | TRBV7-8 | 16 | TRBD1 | CASSSTGGPTNYGYTF | TGTGCCAGCAGCTCCACAGGGGGACCTACAAACTATGGCTACACCTTC
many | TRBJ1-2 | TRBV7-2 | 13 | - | CASSWNRDDGYTF | TGTGCCAGCAGCTGGAACCGGGACGATGGCTACACCTTC
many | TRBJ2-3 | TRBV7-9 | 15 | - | CASSFHQGSTDTQYF | TGTGCCAGCAGCTTCCATCAGGGGAGCACAGATACGCAGTATTTT
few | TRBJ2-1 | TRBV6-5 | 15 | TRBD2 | CASTWTSGGAREQFF | TGTGCCAGCACCTGGACTAGCGGGGGGGCTAGGGAGCAGTTCTTC
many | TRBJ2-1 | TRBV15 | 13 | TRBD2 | CATGGGRDNEQFF | TGTGCCACCGGGGGCGGGAGGGACAATGAGCAGTTCTTC
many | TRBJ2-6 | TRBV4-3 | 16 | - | CASSQDGGAGANVLTF | TGCGCCAGCAGCCAAGATGGGGGCGCTGGGGCCAACGTCCTGACTTTC
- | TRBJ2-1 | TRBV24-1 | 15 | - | CATSDPNRNYNEQFF | TGTGCCACCAGTGATCCGAACAGAAATTACAATGAGCAGTTCTTC
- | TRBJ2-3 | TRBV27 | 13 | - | CASRPTRADTQYF | TGTGCCAGCAGGCCCACGAGGGCAGATACGCAGTATTTT
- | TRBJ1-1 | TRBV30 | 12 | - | CAWKGGDTEAFF | TGTGCCTGGAAGGGAGGAGACACTGAAGCTTTCTTT
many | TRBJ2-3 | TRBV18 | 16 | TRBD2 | CASSPDAAGRRDTQYF | TGTGCCAGCTCACCAGACGCAGCGGGGCGAAGGGATACGCAGTATTTT
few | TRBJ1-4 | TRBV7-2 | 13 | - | CASSATINEKLFF | TGTGCCAGCAGCGCGACAATTAATGAAAAACTGTTTTTT